The 29 T cell receptor beta chains below come from one sample, sequenced in a study of blood T cell repertoires in COVID-19. Profiling relied on immunoSEQ multiplex PCR, and the TCRdb table lists in-frame clones only, not all of them. The sample consists of some 250,000 clones, roughly 87% of them appearing once. Sequenced: peripheral blood. The receptors stem from a human donor in a cohort sampled during active COVID-19.

About this clone itself: Other DNA sequences from this sample encode an identical CDR3 as well. The rearrangement uses TRBV7-2 and TRBJ2-3; 10 bases fit TRBD2. CDR1 is SGHTA, CDR2 FQGNSA, per germline. V shed 5 bases and J 3 bases; nucleotides not matched to a gene: 5. The CDR3 has 15 amino acids. CDR3 residues: CASSLSGRATDTQYF. DNA for the CDR3: TGTGCCAGCAGCCTGAGCGGGAGGGCAACAGATACGCAGTATTTT.

The chain joins TRBV11-2 to TRBJ1-5; 7 bases agree with TRBD1. The CDR3 extends over 17 amino acids. V lost 5 bases and J lost 0; bases outside the gene matches: 10. Germline V gene data show CDR1 as SGHAT and CDR2 as FQNNGV. The CDR3 sequence: CASSRDRDSNSNQPQHF. For the CDR3, the DNA is TGTGCCAGCAGCCGTGACAGGGACTCAAATAGCAATCAGCCCCAGCATTTT.

The chain has TRBV28 and TRBJ2-6, with TRBD2 as a possible D gene (6 bases). CDR1 and CDR2 (germline): MDHEN, SYDVKM. The CDR3 consists of 14 residues. Trimming stripped 5 bases from V and 2 bases from J, with 7 bases between. CDR3 DNA sequence: TGTGCCAGCAGTCGGGAGACTGGGGCCAACGTCCTGACTTTC. Its protein is CASSRETGANVLTF. Filled out from reference TRBV28 and TRBJ2-6, the complete variable domain reads DVKVTQSSRYLVKRTGEKVFLECVQDMDHENMFWYRQDPGLGLRLIYFSYDVKMKEKGDIPEGYSVSREKKERFSLILESASTNQTSMYLCASSRETGANVLTFGAGSRLTVL.

The chain recombines TRBV7-2 with TRBJ1-1, with D perhaps TRBD1 (6 bases). The germline V gene has CDR1 SGHTA and CDR2 FQGNSA. V dropped 8 bases and J dropped 1 base, with 11 bases sitting between them. The CDR3 has 13 residues. The CDR3 region is CASGQGRNTEAFF. The CDR3 coding sequence is TGTGCCAGCGGGCAGGGGCGGAACACTGAAGCTTTCTTT.

Concerning this clone itself: One end of the junction varies from germline; a read error may be responsible. The chain recombines TRBV6-5 with TRBJ2-7; 9 positions match TRBD1. Per germline, CDR1 MNHEY and CDR2 SVGAGI. CDR3 length equals 15 residues. The CDR3 DNA reads as TGTGCCAGCAGCTACTCCGGGACAGGGCTGGACGAGCAGTACTTC. Its translation is CASSYSGTGLDEQYF.

The chain recombines TRBV7-2 with TRBJ2-7, with 9 bases aligning to TRBD1. CDR3 size: 15 residues. The V gene's germline CDR1 is SGHTA and CDR2 FQGNSA. V was pared by 5 bases and J by 4 bases, with 9 bases of the junction left unmatched. The CDR3 sequence is CASSVTSGQGYEQYF. Written as DNA, the CDR3 is TGTGCCAGCAGCGTAACTTCGGGACAGGGTTACGAGCAGTACTTC.

This clone came up once. The chain has TRBV4-3 and TRBJ2-7; 7 nucleotides match TRBD1. CDR3 length: 15 amino acids. The germline gives CDR1 LGHNA, CDR2 YSLEER. V trimming: 0 bases; J trimming: 0 bases; junction bases outside the gene matches: 2. The DNA for the CDR3 is TGCGCCAGCAGCCAAGATCGGGACAGCTCCTACGAGCAGTACTTC. Its translation: CASSQDRDSSYEQYF.

V is TRBV15 and J is TRBJ2-5; TRBD1 matches at 8 bases. V trimming: 5 bases; J trimming: 5 bases; junction bases outside the gene matches: 16. Germline V CDR1 and CDR2: LNHNV, YYDKDF (reference sequence). The CDR3 runs 17 residues. The CDR3 reads CATSSRYRGDAQETQYF. CDR3 nucleotides: TGTGCCACCAGCTCTCGCTACAGGGGGGACGCGCAGGAGACCCAGTACTTC.

V is TRBV13 and J is TRBJ1-2; 9 bases line up with TRBD1. The length of the CDR3 is 17 residues. After removal of 2 bases from V and 6 bases from J, the junction contained 13 bases not matched to a gene. Per the germline V gene, CDR1 is PRHDT and CDR2 is FYEKMQ (reference sequence). The CDR3 DNA is TGTGCCAGCAGCTTACCCGGGACAGGGTACGTGATTGATGGCTACACCTTC. Encoded protein: CASSLPGTGYVIDGYTF.

The V call is TRBV5-1, the J call TRBJ2-1, with 9 bases fitting TRBD1. The CDR3 contains 16 residues. Germline V gene data show CDR1 as SGHRS and CDR2 as YFSETQ. V shed 0 bases and J 5 bases; nucleotides not matched to a gene: 6. CDR3 region: CASSLVGTGKHNEQFF. CDR3 bases: TGCGCCAGCAGCTTGGTTGGGACAGGGAAGCACAATGAGCAGTTCTTC.

The rearrangement links TRBV30 to TRBJ2-7, with 7 bases aligning to TRBD2. The V and J ends lost 3 bases and 2 bases, in that order; junction bases with no gene match: 10. The CDR3 extends over 15 amino acids. Germline V lookup: CDR1 GTSNPN, CDR2 SVGIG (reference sequence). The CDR3 loop reads CAWSDGLELPYEQYF. The CDR3 DNA reads TGTGCCTGGAGCGACGGACTAGAACTACCCTACGAGCAGTACTTC.

The rearrangement joins TRBV12-3 or TRBV12-4 to TRBJ1-2; possibly TRBD1 for D (5 bases). This CDR3 region has 12 residues. Trimming pared 5 bases from V and 8 bases from J, leaving 12 bases between. The CDR3 sequence is CASSRQLRGYTF. Here the CDR3 DNA reads TGTGCCAGCAGTAGACAGCTAAGGGGCTACACCTTC.

This chain joins TRBV18 and TRBJ1-4; TRBD1 is a possible D gene (5 bases). Trimming removed 4 bases from V and 6 bases from J, with 9 bases in between. The CDR3 is 13 amino acids. Germline V gives CDR1 KGHSH, CDR2 LQKENI. Here the CDR3 reads CASSRGGDEKLFF. The CDR3 DNA reads TGTGCCAGCTCACGAGGAGGGGATGAAAAACTGTTTTTT.

The V and J genes are TRBV19 and TRBJ2-1; weak D call: TRBD2 (5 bases). V lost 11 bases, J lost 6 bases, and 26 bases lay in between. The CDR3 loop spans 16 amino acids. Germline-derived CDR1 and CDR2 are LNHDA and SQIVND (reference sequence). The CDR3 is CACSVGLTWSGNEQFF. CDR3 DNA: TGTGCCTGCTCCGTAGGACTCACCTGGTCGGGCAATGAGCAGTTCTTC.

The V call is TRBV19, the J call TRBJ2-1, with 8 bases lining up with TRBD2. The V and J ends lost 10 bases and 8 bases, in that order; junction bases with no gene match: 19. The CDR3 consists of 16 residues. CDR1 and CDR2 (germline): LNHDA, SQIVND (reference sequence). The chain's CDR3 is CATNTGGYRAGDEQFF. The CDR3 bases are TGTGCCACCAATACGGGGGGGTACAGGGCTGGTGATGAGCAGTTCTTC.

The chain is built from TRBV30 and TRBJ2-7; D is uncertain. The V and J ends lost 4 bases and 0 bases respectively, with 7 bases between them. The CDR3 length is 12 residues. Germline CDR1 and CDR2: GTSNPN and SVGIG (reference sequence). Written as DNA, the CDR3 is TGTGCCTGGACAGGCAGCTCCTACGAGCAGTACTTC. Its translation: CAWTGSSYEQYF.

The V gene is TRBV2, the J gene TRBJ1-2, with D possibly being TRBD1 (6 bases). CDR1 and CDR2 (germline): SNHLY, FYNNEI. Trimming shortened V by 7 bases and J by 0 bases, and 21 bases separated the two germline ends. CDR3 length: 17 residues. CDR3 bases: TGTGCCAGCATTGGGGAGATCGGACAGTCCACTAACTATGGCTACACCTTC. Amino acids: CASIGEIGQSTNYGYTF.

J is TRBJ1-2 and V is TRBV7-2; 7 bases are shared with TRBD1. The CDR3 covers 12 residues. Looked up from germline, CDR1 is SGHTA and CDR2 is FQGNSA. V dropped 4 bases and J dropped 8; count of bases not matched to a gene: 4. The CDR3 coding sequence is TGTGCCAGCAGCTCTCAGGACAGGGGCTACACCTTC. Translated, it gives CASSSQDRGYTF.

The genes are TRBV6-1 and TRBJ1-5; TRBD1 might be the D (5 bases). The germline V gene encodes CDR1 MNHNS and CDR2 SASEGT. This CDR3 region has 15 residues. V was clipped by 3 bases and J by 0 bases, with 9 bases between them. CDR3 bases: TGTGCCAGCAGTGATTCAGGGCTTAGCAATCAGCCCCAGCATTTT. It translates to CASSDSGLSNQPQHF.

The V and J genes are TRBV5-1 and TRBJ1-3; the match to TRBD1 covers 7 bases. There are 19 residues in the CDR3. The germline V gene encodes CDR1 SGHRS and CDR2 YFSETQ. The ends lost 0 bases at V and 0 bases at J; junction bases unmatched: 12. The CDR3 is CASSLEGTELLLSGNTIYF. The CDR3 DNA reads TGCGCCAGCAGCTTGGAGGGGACAGAACTTCTTCTCTCTGGAAACACCATATATTTT.

The CDR3 here is CASSPISPWRDSYEQYF. The CDR3 nucleotides are TGTGCCAGCAGCCCTATATCCCCCTGGCGGGACTCCTACGAGCAGTACTTC. J is TRBJ2-7 and V is TRBV7-9; a weak D match, TRBD2 (6 bases). Trimming took off 5 bases at V and 0 bases at J, with 20 bases between the two ends. The CDR3 runs 17 residues. Germline V CDR1 and CDR2: SEHNR, FQNEAQ (reference sequence).

The chain employs TRBV19 and TRBJ2-7, with 13 positions matching TRBD2. V was clipped by 4 bases and J by 4 bases; unmatched bases: 7. Germline CDR1 reads LNHDA; CDR2 reads SQIVND (reference sequence). The CDR3 loop spans 16 amino acids. CDR3 in amino acids: CASSSPGLAGLYEQYF. CDR3 bases: TGTGCCAGTAGTAGCCCGGGACTAGCGGGGCTATACGAGCAGTACTTC.

This clone has just one count. This sequence joins TRBV5-4 and TRBJ1-2, with D possibly being TRBD1 (6 bases). Trimming removed 4 bases at V and 7 bases at J, with 32 bases between. The CDR3 is 19 amino acids. From germline, CDR1 is SGHNT and CDR2 YYREEE (reference sequence). This chain's CDR3 is CASSLKTGQVSIHGSGYTF. The CDR3 nucleotides read TGTGCCAGCAGCCTGAAGACGGGACAAGTCTCCATCCACGGCTCTGGCTACACCTTC.

In nucleotides, the CDR3 is TGTGCCACTAAAGGACAGTTCAGAGGAACTAATGAAAAACTGTTTTTT. It is translated as CATKGQFRGTNEKLFF. The gene calls are TRBV19 and TRBJ1-4; TRBD1 is a possible D gene (6 bases). The CDR3 is 16 amino acids. Germline lookup yields CDR1 LNHDA and CDR2 SQIVND (reference sequence). Between the trimmed V and J ends, which lost 10 bases and 1 base, there was a span of 19 bases.

This sequence joins TRBV12-3 or TRBV12-4 and TRBJ1-2, with D perhaps TRBD1 (6 bases). Trimming took 2 bases from V and 10 from J, leaving 14 bases between them. The CDR3 consists of 13 residues. CDR3 sequence: CASSLSGAISYTF. The CDR3 bases are TGTGCCAGCAGTTTATCAGGGGCCATTTCCTACACCTTC.

The chain has TRBV10-3 and TRBJ1-3; no clear D. Germline V lookup: CDR1 ENHRY, CDR2 SYGVKD. The CDR3 totals 14 residues. Trimming took off 3 bases at V and 3 bases at J, with 9 bases between the two ends. The CDR3 region has the DNA TGTGCCATCAGTGAAGGAGACGTTGGAAACACCATATATTTT. It yields the protein CAISEGDVGNTIYF.

V and J are TRBV5-5 and TRBJ2-7; 10 positions match TRBD1. Germline V CDR1 and CDR2: SGHKS, YYEKEE (reference sequence). Trimming at V came to 0 bases and at J to 5 bases, leaving 8 bases not matched to a gene. This CDR3 contains 16 residues. The CDR3 is CASSLEGTGAFNEQYF. The CDR3 DNA follows: TGTGCCAGCAGCTTGGAGGGGACAGGGGCCTTCAACGAGCAGTACTTC.

This clone was detected only a few times. This chain links TRBV10-2 with TRBJ1-1, with D perhaps TRBD1 (5 bases). Trimming left V 2 bases short and J 2 bases short, with 15 bases between. CDR1 WSHSY and CDR2 SAAADI come from the germline V gene. CDR3 size: 16 residues. CDR3: CASSEGWGGVNTEAFF. DNA for the CDR3: TGCGCCAGCAGTGAGGGATGGGGAGGGGTTAACACTGAAGCTTTCTTT.

This chain links TRBV5-1 with TRBJ2-3; 16 bases match TRBD2. The CDR3 consists of 18 residues. CDR1 is SGHRS and CDR2 is YFSETQ in the germline V gene. V lost 4 bases, J lost 6 bases, and 11 bases stayed unmatched. The chain's CDR3 is CASSPGTSGRGGYDTQYF. Written as DNA, the CDR3 is TGCGCCAGCAGCCCCGGGACTAGCGGGAGGGGCGGGTACGATACGCAGTATTTT.